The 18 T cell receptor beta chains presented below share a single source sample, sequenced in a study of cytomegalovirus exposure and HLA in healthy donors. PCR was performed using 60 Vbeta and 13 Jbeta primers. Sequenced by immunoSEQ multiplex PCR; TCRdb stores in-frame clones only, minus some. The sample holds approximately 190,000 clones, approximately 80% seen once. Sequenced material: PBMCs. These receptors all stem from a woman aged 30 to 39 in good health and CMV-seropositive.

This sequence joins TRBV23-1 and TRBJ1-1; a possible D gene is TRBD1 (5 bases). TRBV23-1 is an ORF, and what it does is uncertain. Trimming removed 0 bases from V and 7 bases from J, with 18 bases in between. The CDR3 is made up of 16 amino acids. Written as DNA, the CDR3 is TGCGCCAGCAGTCAATCTGATACAGGTTTACTATATGAAGCTTTCTTT. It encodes CASSQSDTGLLYEAFF.

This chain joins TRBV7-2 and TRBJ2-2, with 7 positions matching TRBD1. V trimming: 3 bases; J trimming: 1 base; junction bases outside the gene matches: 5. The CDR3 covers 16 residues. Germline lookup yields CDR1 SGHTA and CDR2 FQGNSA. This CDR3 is CASSFPQGRNTGELFF. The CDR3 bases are TGTGCCAGCAGCTTCCCACAGGGGCGGAACACCGGGGAGCTGTTTTTT.

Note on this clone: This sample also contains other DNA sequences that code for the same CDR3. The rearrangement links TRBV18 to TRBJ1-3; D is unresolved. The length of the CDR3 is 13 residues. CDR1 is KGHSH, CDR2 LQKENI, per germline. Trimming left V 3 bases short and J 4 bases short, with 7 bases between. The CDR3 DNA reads TGTGCCAGCTCACCGGAGGAAGGAAACACCATATATTTT. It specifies CASSPEEGNTIYF.

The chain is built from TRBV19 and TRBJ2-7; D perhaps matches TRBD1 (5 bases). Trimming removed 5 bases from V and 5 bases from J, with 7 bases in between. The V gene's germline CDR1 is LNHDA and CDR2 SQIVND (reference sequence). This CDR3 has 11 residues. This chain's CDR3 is CASSQGHEQYF. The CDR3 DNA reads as TGTGCCAGTAGTCAGGGCCACGAGCAGTACTTC.

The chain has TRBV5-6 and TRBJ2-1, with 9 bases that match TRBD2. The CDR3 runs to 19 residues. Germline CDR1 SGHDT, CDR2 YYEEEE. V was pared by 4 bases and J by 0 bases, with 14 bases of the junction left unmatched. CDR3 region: CASSPVPAGGYNSYNEQFF. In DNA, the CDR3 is TGTGCCAGCAGCCCGGTCCCGGCGGGAGGGTACAACTCCTACAATGAGCAGTTCTTC.

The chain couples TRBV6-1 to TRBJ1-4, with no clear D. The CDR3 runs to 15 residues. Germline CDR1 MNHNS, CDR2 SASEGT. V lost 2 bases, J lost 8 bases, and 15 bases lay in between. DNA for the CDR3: TGTGCCAGCAGTGAATCTTATAGCAGTCGGGAAAAACTGTTTTTT. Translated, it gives CASSESYSSREKLFF.

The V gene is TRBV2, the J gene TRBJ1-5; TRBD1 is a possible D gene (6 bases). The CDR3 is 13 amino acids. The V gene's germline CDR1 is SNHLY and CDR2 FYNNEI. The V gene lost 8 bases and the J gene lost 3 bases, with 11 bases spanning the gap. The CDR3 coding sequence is TGTGCCAGCGAACAGGGTAACAATCAGCCCCAGCATTTT. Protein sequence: CASEQGNNQPQHF.

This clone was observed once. CDR3 DNA: TGCGCCAGCAGCTTATACAGAGAGTACGAGCAGTACTTC. Its protein product is CASSLYREYEQYF. The chain couples TRBV5-1 to TRBJ2-5; D not certain. The closer fit of TRBJ2-7 to the DNA end suggests the J call may be wrong. Germline V gene lookup returns CDR1 SGHRS and CDR2 YFSETQ. This CDR3 has 13 amino acids.

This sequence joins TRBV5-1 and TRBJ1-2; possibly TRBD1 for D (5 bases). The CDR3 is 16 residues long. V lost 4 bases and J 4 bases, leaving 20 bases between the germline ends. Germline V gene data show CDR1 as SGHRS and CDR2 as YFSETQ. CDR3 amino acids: CASSPTVSTVSYGYTF. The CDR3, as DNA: TGCGCCAGCAGCCCTACCGTTTCGACAGTTTCCTATGGCTACACCTTC.

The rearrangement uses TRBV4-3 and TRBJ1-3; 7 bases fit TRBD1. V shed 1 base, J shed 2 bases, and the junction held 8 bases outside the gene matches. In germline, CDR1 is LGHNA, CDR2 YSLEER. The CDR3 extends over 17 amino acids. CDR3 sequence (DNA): TGCGCCAGCAGCCAAGGGTTAGACAGGGAGGCTGGAAACACCATATATTTT. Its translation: CASSQGLDREAGNTIYF.

The CDR3 sequence: CASSTTAGAYEQYF. The CDR3, as DNA: TGTGCCAGCAGCACCACAGCGGGGGCCTACGAGCAGTACTTC. This rearrangement joins TRBV5-4 to TRBJ2-7; TRBD2 aligns across 8 bases. The ends lost 4 bases at V and 2 bases at J; junction bases unmatched: 5. The CDR3 consists of 14 residues. The germline CDR1 and CDR2 sequences are SGHNT and YYREEE (reference sequence).

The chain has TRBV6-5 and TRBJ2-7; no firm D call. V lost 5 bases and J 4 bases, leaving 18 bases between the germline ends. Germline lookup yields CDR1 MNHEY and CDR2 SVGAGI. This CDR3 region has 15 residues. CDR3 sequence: CASSPENSRSYEQYF. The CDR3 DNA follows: TGTGCCAGCAGTCCGGAGAACTCCCGCTCTTACGAGCAGTACTTC.

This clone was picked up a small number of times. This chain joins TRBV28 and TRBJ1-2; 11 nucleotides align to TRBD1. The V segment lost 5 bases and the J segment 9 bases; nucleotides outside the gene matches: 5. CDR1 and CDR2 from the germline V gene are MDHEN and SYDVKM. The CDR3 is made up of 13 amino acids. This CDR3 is CASSTGDRGSYTF. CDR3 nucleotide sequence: TGTGCCAGCAGTACAGGGGACAGGGGGAGCTACACCTTC.

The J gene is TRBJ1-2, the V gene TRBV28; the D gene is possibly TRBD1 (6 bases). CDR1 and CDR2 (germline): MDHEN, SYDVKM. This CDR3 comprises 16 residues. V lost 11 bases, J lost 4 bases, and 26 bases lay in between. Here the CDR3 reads CACRSWGGAKSYGYTF. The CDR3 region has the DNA TGTGCCTGCCGAAGCTGGGGGGGCGCTAAATCCTATGGCTACACCTTC.

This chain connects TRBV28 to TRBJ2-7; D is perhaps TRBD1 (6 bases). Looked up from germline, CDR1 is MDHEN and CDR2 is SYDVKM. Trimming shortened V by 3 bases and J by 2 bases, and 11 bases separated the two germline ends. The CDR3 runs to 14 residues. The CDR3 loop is CASSFTNRAYEQYF. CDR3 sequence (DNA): TGTGCCAGCAGTTTCACTAACAGGGCCTACGAGCAGTACTTC.

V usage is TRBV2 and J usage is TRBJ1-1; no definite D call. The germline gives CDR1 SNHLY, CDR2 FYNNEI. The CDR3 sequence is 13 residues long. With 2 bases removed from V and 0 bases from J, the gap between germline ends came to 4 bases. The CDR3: CASSELMNTEAFF. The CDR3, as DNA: TGTGCCAGCAGTGAATTAATGAACACTGAAGCTTTCTTT.

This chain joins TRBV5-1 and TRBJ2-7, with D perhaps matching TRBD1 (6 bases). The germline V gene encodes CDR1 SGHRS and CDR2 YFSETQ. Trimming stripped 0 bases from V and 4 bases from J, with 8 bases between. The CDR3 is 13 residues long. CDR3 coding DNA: TGCGCCAGCAGCTTGGGACAGGAATACGAGCAGTACTTC. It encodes CASSLGQEYEQYF.

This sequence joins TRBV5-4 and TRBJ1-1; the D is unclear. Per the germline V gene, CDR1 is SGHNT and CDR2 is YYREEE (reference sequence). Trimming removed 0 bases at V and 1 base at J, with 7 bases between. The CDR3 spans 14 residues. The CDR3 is CASSLAGKNTEAFF. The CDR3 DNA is TGTGCCAGCAGCTTGGCCGGGAAGAACACTGAAGCTTTCTTT. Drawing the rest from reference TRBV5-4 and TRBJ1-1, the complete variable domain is ETGVTQSPTHLIKTRGQQVTLRCSSQSGHNTVSWYQQALGQGPQFIFQYYREEENGRGNFPPRFSGLQFPNYSSELNVNALELDDSALYLCASSLAGKNTEAFFGQGTRLTVV.